Following are 4 T cell receptor beta chains from one sample sequenced in a study of siplizumab effects on memory and regulatory T cells. TCRdb's table, derived via immunoSEQ multiplex PCR, lists solely in-frame clones and lacks some. The table has about 50,000 clones, approximately 84% seen once; the top ten hold roughly 0.37%. Sequences were obtained from naive CD8+ T cells sorted from blood. The receptors were gathered from a human donor in good health.

The chain joins TRBV9 to TRBJ2-1; 7 positions match TRBD2. CDR3 length: 15 residues. V dropped 3 bases and J dropped 7; count of bases not matched to a gene: 10. CDR1 and CDR2 from the germline V gene are SGDLS and YYNGEE. The CDR3 region is CASSAGWTSRNEQFF. Here the CDR3 DNA reads TGTGCCAGCAGCGCCGGATGGACTAGTAGGAATGAGCAGTTCTTC.

This sequence joins TRBV9 and TRBJ2-7; D not certain. Germline V lookup: CDR1 SGDLS, CDR2 YYNGEE. This CDR3 region has 14 residues. V was shortened by 0 bases and J by 7 bases, with 14 bases between the two germline ends. CDR3 region: CASSVESAQEEQYF. CDR3 nucleotides: TGTGCCAGCAGCGTAGAGTCCGCGCAGGAGGAGCAGTACTTC. Based on the CDR3 plus reference TRBV9 and TRBJ2-7, the full variable domain is DSGVTQTPKHLITATGQRVTLRCSPRSGDLSVYWYQQSLDQGLQFLIQYYNGEERAKGNILERFSAQQFPDLHSELNLSSLELGDSALYFCASSVESAQEEQYFGPGTRLTVT.

The V call is TRBV7-9, the J call TRBJ2-7, with a possible D match to TRBD1 (6 bases). Germline V gene lookup returns CDR1 SEHNR and CDR2 FQNEAQ (reference sequence). The CDR3 loop spans 16 amino acids. The ends were cut back, 4 bases at V and 3 bases at J, with 19 bases in the middle. CDR3 coding DNA: TGTGCCAGCAGCTCCACATCGGGGATACAGGGCTACGAGCAGTACTTC. Amino acids: CASSSTSGIQGYEQYF.

The J gene is TRBJ1-2, the V gene TRBV12-5; no firm D call. The CDR3 contains 15 residues. Trimming cost V 5 bases and J 2 bases, with 15 bases left between them. Germline V gene lookup returns CDR1 LGHNT and CDR2 FRNRAP. The CDR3 coding sequence is TGTGCTAGTGGTACGACGGGAGGTCCGAACTATGGCTACACCTTC. This encodes CASGTTGGPNYGYTF.